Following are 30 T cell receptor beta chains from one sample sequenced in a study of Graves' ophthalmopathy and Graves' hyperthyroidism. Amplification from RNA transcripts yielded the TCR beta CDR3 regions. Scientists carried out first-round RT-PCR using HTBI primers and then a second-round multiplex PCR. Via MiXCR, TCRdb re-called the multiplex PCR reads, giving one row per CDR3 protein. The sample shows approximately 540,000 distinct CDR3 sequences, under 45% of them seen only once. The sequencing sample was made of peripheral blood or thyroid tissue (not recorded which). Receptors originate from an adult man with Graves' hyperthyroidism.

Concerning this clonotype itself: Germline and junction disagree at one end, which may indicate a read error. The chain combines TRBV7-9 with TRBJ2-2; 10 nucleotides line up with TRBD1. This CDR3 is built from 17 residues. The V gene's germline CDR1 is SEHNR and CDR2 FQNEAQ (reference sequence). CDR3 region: CASSLMGQGRWAGELSF. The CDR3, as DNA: TGTGCCAGCAGCCTAATGGGACAGGGGAGATGGGCCGGGGAGCTGTCTTTT.

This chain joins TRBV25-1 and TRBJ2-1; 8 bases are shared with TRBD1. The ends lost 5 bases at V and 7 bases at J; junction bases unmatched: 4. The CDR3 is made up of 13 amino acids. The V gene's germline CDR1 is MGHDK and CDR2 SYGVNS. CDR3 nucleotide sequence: TGTGCCAGCAGTCCCCGGACAGGGAATGAGCAGTTCTTC. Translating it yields CASSPRTGNEQFF.

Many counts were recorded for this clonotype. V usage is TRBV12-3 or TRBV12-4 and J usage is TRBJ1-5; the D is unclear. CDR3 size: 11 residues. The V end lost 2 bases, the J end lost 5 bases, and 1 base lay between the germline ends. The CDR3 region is CASSLYQPQHF. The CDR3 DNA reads TGTGCCAGCAGTTTATATCAGCCCCAGCATTTT.

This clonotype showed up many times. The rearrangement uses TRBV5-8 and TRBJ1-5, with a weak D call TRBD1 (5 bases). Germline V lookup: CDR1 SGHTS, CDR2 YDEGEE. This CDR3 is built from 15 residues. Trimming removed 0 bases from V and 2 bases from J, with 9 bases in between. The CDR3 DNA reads TGTGCCAGCAGCTTGGAAGGGGTTGGCAATCAGCCCCAGCATTTT. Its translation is CASSLEGVGNQPQHF.

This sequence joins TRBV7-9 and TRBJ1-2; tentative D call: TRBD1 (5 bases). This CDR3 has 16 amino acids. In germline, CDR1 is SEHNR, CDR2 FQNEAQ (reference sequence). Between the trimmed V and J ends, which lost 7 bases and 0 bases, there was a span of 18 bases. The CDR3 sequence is CASNSQAGGANYGYTF. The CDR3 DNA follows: TGTGCCAGCAACTCACAGGCAGGTGGAGCTAACTATGGCTACACCTTC.

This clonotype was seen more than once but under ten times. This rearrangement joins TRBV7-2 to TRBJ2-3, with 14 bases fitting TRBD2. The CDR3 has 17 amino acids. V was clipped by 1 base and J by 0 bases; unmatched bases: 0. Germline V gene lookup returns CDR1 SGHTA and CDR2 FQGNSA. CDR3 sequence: CASSLGTSGGSTDTQYF. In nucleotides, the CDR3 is TGTGCCAGCAGCTTAGGGACTAGCGGGGGGAGCACAGATACGCAGTATTTT.

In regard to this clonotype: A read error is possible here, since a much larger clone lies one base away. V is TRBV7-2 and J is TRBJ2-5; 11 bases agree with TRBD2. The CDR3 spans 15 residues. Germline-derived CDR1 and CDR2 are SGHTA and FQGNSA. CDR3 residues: CASSLVGLAEETRYF. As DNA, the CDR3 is TGTGCCAGCAGCTTAGTGGGACTAGCGGAAGAGACCCGGTACTTC. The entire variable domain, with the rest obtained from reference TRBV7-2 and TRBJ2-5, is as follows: GAGVSQSPSNKVTEKGKDVELRCDPISGHTALYWYRQSLGQGLEFLIYFQGNSAPDKSGLPSDRFSAERTGGSVSTLTIQRTQQEDSAVYLCASSLVGLAEETRYFGPGTRLLVL.

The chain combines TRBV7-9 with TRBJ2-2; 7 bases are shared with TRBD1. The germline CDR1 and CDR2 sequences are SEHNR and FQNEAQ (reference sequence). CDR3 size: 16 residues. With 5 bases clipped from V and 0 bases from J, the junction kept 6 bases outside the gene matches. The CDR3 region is CASSLDRAPNTGELFF. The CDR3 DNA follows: TGTGCCAGCAGCCTCGACAGGGCCCCGAACACCGGGGAGCTGTTTTTT.

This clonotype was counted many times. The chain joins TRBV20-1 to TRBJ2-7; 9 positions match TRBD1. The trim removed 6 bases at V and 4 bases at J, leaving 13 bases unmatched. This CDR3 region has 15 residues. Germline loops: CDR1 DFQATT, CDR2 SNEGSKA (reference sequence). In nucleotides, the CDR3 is TGCAGTGCGGCCCCCCCCCGGGACAGGGAATACGAGCAGTACTTC. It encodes CSAAPPRDREYEQYF.

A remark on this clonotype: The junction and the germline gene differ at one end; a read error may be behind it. This CDR3 is CTSSLSELEIQYF. CDR3 coding DNA: TGTACCAGCAGCTTGAGCGAATTGGAGATCCAGTACTTC. This rearrangement joins TRBV5-4 to TRBJ2-5; no clear D. Germline-derived CDR1 and CDR2 are SGHNT and YYREEE (reference sequence). CDR3 length: 13 amino acids.

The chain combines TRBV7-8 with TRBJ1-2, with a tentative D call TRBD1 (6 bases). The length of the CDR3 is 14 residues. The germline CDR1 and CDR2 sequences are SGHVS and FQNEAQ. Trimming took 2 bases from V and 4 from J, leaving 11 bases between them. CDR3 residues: CASSLRGGSYGYTF. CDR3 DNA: TGTGCCAGCAGCTTAAGGGGGGGTTCCTATGGCTACACCTTC.

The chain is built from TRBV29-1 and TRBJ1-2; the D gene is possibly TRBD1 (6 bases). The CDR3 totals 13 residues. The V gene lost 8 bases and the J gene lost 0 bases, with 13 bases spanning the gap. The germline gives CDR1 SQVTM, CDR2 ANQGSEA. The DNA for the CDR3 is TGCAGCAGTTACAGGGCCTCTAACTATGGCTACACCTTC. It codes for CSSYRASNYGYTF.

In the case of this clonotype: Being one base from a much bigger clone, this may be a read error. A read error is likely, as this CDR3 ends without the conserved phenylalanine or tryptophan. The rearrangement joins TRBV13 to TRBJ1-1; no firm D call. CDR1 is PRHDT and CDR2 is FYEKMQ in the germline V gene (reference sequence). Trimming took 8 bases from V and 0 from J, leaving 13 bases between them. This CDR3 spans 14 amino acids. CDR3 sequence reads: CASRTIQLNTEAFL. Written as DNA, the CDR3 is TGTGCCAGCCGAACAATACAGTTGAACACTGAAGCTTTCCTT.

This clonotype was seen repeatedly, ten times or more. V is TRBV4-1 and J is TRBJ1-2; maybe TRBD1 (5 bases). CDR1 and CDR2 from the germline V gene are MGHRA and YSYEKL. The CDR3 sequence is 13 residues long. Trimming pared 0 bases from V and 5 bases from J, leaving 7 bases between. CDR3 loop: CASSQEGGYGYTF. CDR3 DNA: TGCGCCAGCAGCCAAGAGGGGGGGTATGGCTACACCTTC.

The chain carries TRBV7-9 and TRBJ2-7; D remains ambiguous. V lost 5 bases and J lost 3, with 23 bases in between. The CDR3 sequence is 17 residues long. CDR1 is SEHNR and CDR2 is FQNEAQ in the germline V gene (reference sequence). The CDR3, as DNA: TGTGCCAGCAGCCTAAGATCAGTTGTTGGTCAGAACTACGAGCAGTACTTC. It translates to CASSLRSVVGQNYEQYF. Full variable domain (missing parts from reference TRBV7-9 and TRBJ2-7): DTGVSQNPRHKITKRGQNVTFRCDPISEHNRLYWYRQTLGQGPEFLTYFQNEAQLEKSRLLSDRFSAERPKGSFSTLEIQRTEQGDSAMYLCASSLRSVVGQNYEQYFGPGTRLTVT.

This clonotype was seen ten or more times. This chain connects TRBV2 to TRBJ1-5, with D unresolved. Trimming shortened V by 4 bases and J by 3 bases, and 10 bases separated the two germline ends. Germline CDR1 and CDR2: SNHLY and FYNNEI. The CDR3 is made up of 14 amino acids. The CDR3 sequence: CASSAARFNQPQHF. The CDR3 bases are TGTGCCAGCAGTGCGGCCAGGTTCAATCAGCCCCAGCATTTT.

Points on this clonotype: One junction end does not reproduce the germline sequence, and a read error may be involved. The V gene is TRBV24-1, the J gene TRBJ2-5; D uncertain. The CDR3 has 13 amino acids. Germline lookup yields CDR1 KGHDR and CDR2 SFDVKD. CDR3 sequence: CATSLGPEETQCF. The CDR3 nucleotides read TGTGCCACCAGTCTCGGGCCTGAGGAGACCCAGTGCTTC.

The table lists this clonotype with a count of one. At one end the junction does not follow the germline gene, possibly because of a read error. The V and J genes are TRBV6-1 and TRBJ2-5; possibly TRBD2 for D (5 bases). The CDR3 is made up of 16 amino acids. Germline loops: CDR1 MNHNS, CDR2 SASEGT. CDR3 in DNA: TGTGCCAGCAGTGAAGCGCTGCGGGCGCCACCAGAGGCCCAGTACTTC. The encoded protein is CASSEALRAPPEAQYF.

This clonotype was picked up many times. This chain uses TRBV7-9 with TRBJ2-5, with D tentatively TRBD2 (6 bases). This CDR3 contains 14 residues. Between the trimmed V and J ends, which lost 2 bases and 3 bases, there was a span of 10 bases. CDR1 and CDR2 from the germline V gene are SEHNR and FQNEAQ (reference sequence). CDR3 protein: CASSLRGEEETQYF. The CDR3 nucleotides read TGTGCCAGCAGCTTAAGAGGGGAGGAAGAGACCCAGTACTTC.

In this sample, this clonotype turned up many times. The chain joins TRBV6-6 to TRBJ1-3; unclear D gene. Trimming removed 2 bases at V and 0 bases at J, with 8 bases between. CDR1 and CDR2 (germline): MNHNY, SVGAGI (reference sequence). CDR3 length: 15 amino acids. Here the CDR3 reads CASSYGQISGNTIYF. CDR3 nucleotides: TGTGCCAGCAGTTACGGGCAGATCTCTGGAAACACCATATATTTT.

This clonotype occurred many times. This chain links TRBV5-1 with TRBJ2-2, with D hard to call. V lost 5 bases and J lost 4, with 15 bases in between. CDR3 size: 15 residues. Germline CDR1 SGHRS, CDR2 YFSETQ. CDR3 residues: CASRIGVFGTGELFF. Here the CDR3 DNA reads TGCGCCAGCAGAATTGGGGTGTTTGGCACCGGGGAGCTGTTTTTT.

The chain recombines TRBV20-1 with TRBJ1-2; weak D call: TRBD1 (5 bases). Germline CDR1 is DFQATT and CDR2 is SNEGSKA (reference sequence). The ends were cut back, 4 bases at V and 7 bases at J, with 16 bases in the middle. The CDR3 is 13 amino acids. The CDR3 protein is CSAKHSGQGGYTF. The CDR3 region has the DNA TGCAGTGCTAAGCATAGCGGACAAGGTGGCTACACCTTC.

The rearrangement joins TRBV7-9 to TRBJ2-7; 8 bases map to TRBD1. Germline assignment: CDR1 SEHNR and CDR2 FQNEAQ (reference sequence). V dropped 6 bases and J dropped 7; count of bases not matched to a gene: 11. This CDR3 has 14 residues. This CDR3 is CASSSGQGLDEQYF. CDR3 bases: TGTGCCAGCAGTTCCGGACAGGGTCTGGATGAGCAGTACTTC.

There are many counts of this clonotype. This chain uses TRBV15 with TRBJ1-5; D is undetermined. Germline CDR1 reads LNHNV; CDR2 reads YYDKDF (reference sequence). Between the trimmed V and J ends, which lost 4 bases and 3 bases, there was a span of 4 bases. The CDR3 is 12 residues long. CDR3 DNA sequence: TGTGCCACCAGCACTTTCAATCAGCCCCAGCATTTT. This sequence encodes CATSTFNQPQHF. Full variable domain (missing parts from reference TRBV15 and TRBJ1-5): DAMVIQNPRYQVTQFGKPVTLSCSQTLNHNVMYWYQQKSSQAPKLLFHYYDKDFNNEADTPDNFQSRRPNTSFCFLDIRSPGLGDTAMYLCATSTFNQPQHFGDGTRLSIL.

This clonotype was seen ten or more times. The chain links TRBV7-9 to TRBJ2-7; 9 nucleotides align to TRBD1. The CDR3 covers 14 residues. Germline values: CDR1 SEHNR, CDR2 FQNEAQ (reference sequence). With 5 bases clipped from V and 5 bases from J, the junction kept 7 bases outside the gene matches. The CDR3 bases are TGTGCCAGCAGCCGGACAGGGGATTTCCACGAGCAGTACTTC. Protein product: CASSRTGDFHEQYF.

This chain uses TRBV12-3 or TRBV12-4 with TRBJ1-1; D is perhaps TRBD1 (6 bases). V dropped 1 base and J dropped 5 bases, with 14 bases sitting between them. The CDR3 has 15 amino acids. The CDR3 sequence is CASSLGVGGTTEAFF. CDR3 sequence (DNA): TGTGCCAGCAGTTTAGGAGTTGGGGGCACGACTGAAGCTTTCTTT.

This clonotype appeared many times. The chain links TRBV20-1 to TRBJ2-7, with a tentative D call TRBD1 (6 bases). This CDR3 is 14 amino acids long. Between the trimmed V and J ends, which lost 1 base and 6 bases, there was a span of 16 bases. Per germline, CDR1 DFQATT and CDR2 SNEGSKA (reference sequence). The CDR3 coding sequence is TGCAGTGCTAGAGCGGACAGTAAGATAGGCGAGCAGTACTTC. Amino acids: CSARADSKIGEQYF.

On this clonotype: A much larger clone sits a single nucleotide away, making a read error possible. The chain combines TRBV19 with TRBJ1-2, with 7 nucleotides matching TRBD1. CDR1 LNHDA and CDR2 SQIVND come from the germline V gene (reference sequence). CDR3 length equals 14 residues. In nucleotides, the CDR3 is TGTGCCAGTACCACGACAGGGACGGGCAATGGCCACACCTTC. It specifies CASTTTGTGNGHTF.

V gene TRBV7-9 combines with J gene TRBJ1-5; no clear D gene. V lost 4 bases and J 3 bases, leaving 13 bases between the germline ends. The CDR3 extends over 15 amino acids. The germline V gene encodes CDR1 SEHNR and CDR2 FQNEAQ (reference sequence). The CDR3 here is CASSSGLAYNQPQHF. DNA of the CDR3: TGTGCCAGCAGCTCCGGACTAGCGTACAATCAGCCCCAGCATTTT.

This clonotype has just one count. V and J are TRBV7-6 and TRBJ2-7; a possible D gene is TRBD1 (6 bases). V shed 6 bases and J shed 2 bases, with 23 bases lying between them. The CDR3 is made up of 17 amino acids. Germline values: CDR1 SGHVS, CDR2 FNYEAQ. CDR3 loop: CASSERLAGTSTYEQYF. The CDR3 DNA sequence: TGTGCCAGCAGTGAACGCCTCGCCGGGACATCTACCTACGAGCAGTACTTC.